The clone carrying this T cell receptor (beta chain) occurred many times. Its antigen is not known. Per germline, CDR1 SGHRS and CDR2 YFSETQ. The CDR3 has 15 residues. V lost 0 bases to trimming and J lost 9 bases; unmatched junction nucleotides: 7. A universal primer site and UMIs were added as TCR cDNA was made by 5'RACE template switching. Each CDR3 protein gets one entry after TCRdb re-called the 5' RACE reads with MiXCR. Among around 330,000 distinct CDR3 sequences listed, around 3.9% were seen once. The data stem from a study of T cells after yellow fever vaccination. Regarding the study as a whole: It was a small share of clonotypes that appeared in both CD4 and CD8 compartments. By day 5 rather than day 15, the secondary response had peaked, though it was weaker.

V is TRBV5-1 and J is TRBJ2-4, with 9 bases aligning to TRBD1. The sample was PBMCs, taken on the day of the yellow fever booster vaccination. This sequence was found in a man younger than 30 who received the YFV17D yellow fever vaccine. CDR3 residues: CASSLAEQGAGIQYF. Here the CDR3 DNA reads TGCGCCAGCAGCTTGGCCGAACAGGGGGCTGGCATTCAGTACTTC.